Below are 8 T cell receptor beta chains sequenced from a single sample in a study of metastatic and nonmetastatic thyroid tumors. With MiXCR, TCRdb called clones anew from the PCR reads. The table lists about 92,000 clones, 15% of them singletons. Thyroid surgery was performed in patients who had received no treatment beforehand. The specimen sequenced was blood. These receptors were obtained from a female donor with papillary thyroid cancer or a benign thyroid nodule (not recorded which). Some clones in this sample may be carry-over from other donors' samples.

This clone was counted at least ten times. The chain combines TRBV6-1 with TRBJ1-2; D remains ambiguous. The V and J ends lost 3 bases and 3 bases respectively, with 8 bases between them. This CDR3 has 13 amino acids. Germline CDR1 reads MNHNS; CDR2 reads SASEGT. As DNA, the CDR3 is TGTGCCAGCAGTGAGAGAATAGACTATGGCTACACCTTC. This encodes CASSERIDYGYTF.

This clone occurred many times. The rearrangement joins TRBV9 to TRBJ1-2; the match to TRBD1 covers 8 bases. This CDR3 comprises 14 residues. Trimming at V came to 3 bases and at J to 4 bases, leaving 5 bases not matched to a gene. Germline V gives CDR1 SGDLS, CDR2 YYNGEE. The DNA for the CDR3 is TGTGCCAGCAGCGATCAGGGGGCGGGCTATGGCTACACCTTC. Amino acid sequence: CASSDQGAGYGYTF.

This clone has ten or more counts. This chain uses TRBV5-1 with TRBJ2-6, with a possible D match to TRBD2 (5 bases). Trimming left V 4 bases short and J 2 bases short, with 16 bases between. The CDR3 is 17 residues long. Per germline, CDR1 SGHRS and CDR2 YFSETQ. The CDR3 spells CASSPGLGLTGANVLTF. CDR3 DNA sequence: TGCGCCAGCAGCCCCGGACTGGGTTTAACTGGGGCCAACGTCCTGACTTTC.

About this clone itself: A read error is possible here, since a much larger clone lies one base away. This chain links TRBV10-3 with TRBJ2-3, with TRBD2 as a possible D gene (6 bases). The CDR3 has 14 residues. Per germline, CDR1 ENHRY and CDR2 SYGVKD. Trimming shortened V by 7 bases and J by 4 bases, and 15 bases separated the two germline ends. The CDR3 loop reads CAINPQPSADTQYF. DNA of the CDR3: TGTGCCATCAATCCCCAACCTAGCGCAGATACGCAGTATTTT.

The chain is built from TRBV2 and TRBJ2-3; weak D call: TRBD2 (6 bases). CDR3 length: 15 residues. Looked up from germline, CDR1 is SNHLY and CDR2 is FYNNEI. Trimming took 8 bases from V and 7 from J, leaving 22 bases between them. The CDR3 DNA sequence: TGTGCCAGCGGGGGGTCTATCGATAGTATCAATACGCAGTATTTT. Translation: CASGGSIDSINTQYF.

This clone occurred many times. For the CDR3, the DNA is TGTGCCAGCAGCCTACGGGGGGGGGGCACAGATACGCAGTATTTT. This gives the protein CASSLRGGGTDTQYF. The rearrangement joins TRBV3-1 to TRBJ2-3; 8 nucleotides line up with TRBD2. Looked up from germline, CDR1 is LGHDT and CDR2 is YNNKEL (reference sequence). This CDR3 region has 15 residues. The J segment lost 1 base and the V segment lost 4 bases, leaving 4 bases of the junction unmatched.

This clone was recorded many times. The gene calls are TRBV6-1 and TRBJ2-1; D gene uncertain. The CDR3 contains 14 residues. Deletions cut 7 bases from V and 1 base from J, with 11 bases between. The germline gives CDR1 MNHNS, CDR2 SASEGT. The CDR3 sequence is CASMVTPSYNEQFF. The CDR3 DNA sequence: TGTGCCAGCATGGTGACTCCGTCCTACAATGAGCAGTTCTTC.

In this sample, this clone turned up many times. The J gene is TRBJ2-5, the V gene TRBV13, with D possibly being TRBD2 (7 bases). This CDR3 comprises 14 residues. V lost 4 bases and J lost 5, with 14 bases in between. In germline, CDR1 is PRHDT, CDR2 FYEKMQ (reference sequence). DNA for the CDR3: TGTGCCAGCAGCTCAGGGGCGGGGGTGGAGACCCAGTACTTC. This sequence encodes CASSSGAGVETQYF.